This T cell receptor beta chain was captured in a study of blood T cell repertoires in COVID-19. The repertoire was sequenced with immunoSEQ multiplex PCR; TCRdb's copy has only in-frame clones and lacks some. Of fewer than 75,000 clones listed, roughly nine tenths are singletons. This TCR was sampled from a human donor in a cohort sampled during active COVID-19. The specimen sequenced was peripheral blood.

The CDR3 is CASALGGRGPTDTQYF. The CDR3 DNA reads as TGTGCCAGCGCTCTGGGCGGGAGGGGACCCACAGATACGCAGTATTTT. The rearrangement uses TRBV7-2 and TRBJ2-3, with 9 bases matching TRBD2. With V trimmed by 8 bases and J by 2 bases, 11 bases remained unmatched. Looked up from germline, CDR1 is SGHTA and CDR2 is FQGNSA. This CDR3 has 16 amino acids.